A single sample gave rise to the 14 T cell receptor beta chains below, sequenced in a study of control samples from healthy donors and cancer patients. Measured with immunoSEQ multiplex PCR; TCRdb has only the in-frame clones, and not every one. The table has approximately 140,000 clones, roughly 92% seen once. Source material: blood. Receptors originate from a man under 40 in good health.

This chain connects TRBV28 to TRBJ1-4; D gene unclear. The CDR3 has 15 residues. The germline V and J ends were trimmed by 5 bases and 4 bases, with 14 bases remaining between them. Germline values: CDR1 MDHEN, CDR2 SYDVKM. CDR3 DNA: TGTGCCAGCAGTGATAGCGGCAAGGTTAATGAAAAACTGTTTTTT. As protein: CASSDSGKVNEKLFF.

This chain uses TRBV5-6 with TRBJ1-3, with 7 bases that match TRBD1. The CDR3 covers 13 residues. Losses at the gene ends were 5 bases for V and 4 bases for J; bases not matched to a gene: 3. Germline V gene sequence: CDR1 SGHDT, CDR2 YYEEEE. CDR3 sequence reads: CASRWTGGNTIYF. Here the CDR3 DNA reads TGTGCCAGCAGATGGACAGGAGGAAACACCATATATTTT.

As for this clone: Within the sample, other DNA sequences also encode this same CDR3. The V and J genes are TRBV6-5 and TRBJ2-7, with TRBD2 matching over 9 bases. The CDR3 is made up of 14 amino acids. V shed 8 bases, J shed 7 bases, and the junction held 12 bases outside the gene matches. In germline, CDR1 is MNHEY, CDR2 SVGAGI. In DNA form, the CDR3 reads TGTGCCAGCGGCGGGGGGGGGAGCTTGGAAGAGCAGTACTTC. Encoded protein: CASGGGGSLEEQYF.

The V gene is TRBV30, the J gene TRBJ1-1, with D maybe TRBD1 (5 bases). The V gene lost 6 bases and the J gene lost 6 bases, with 17 bases spanning the gap. CDR1 GTSNPN and CDR2 SVGIG come from the germline V gene (reference sequence). The CDR3 runs 13 residues. For the CDR3, the DNA is TGTGCCTGCGCCCAGGGTAGGTCGGCTGAAGCTTTCTTT. It translates to CACAQGRSAEAFF.

The chain is built from TRBV24-1 and TRBJ2-5; 8 nucleotides agree with TRBD2. Germline trimming cut 1 base from V and 3 bases from J; bases unmatched to any gene: 3. Germline V lookup: CDR1 KGHDR, CDR2 SFDVKD. The CDR3 has 15 residues. The CDR3, as DNA: TGTGCCACCAGTGATTTCAGCGGGAGCGAAGAGACCCAGTACTTC. Its translation: CATSDFSGSEETQYF.

J is TRBJ2-3 and V is TRBV2; D is possibly TRBD2 (7 bases). The CDR3 has 16 residues. CDR1 is SNHLY, CDR2 FYNNEI, per germline. V shed 4 bases and J shed 1 base, with 15 bases lying between them. In DNA, the CDR3 is TGTGCCAGCAGTGTCGGCACAGGGAGGGGCACAGATACGCAGTATTTT. This encodes CASSVGTGRGTDTQYF.

The chain has TRBV6-1 and TRBJ2-5; 7 bases agree with TRBD2. J was trimmed by 2 bases and V by 1 base; bases with no gene match: 7. There are 16 residues in the CDR3. Looked up from germline, CDR1 is MNHNS and CDR2 is SASEGT. This CDR3 is CASSEVRGSGQETQYF. The DNA for the CDR3 is TGTGCCAGCAGTGAAGTCCGCGGGAGTGGGCAAGAGACCCAGTACTTC.

This clone was seen a single time. The chain recombines TRBV19 with TRBJ2-1, with D unresolved. The germline V gene has CDR1 LNHDA and CDR2 SQIVND (reference sequence). This CDR3 has 13 amino acids. V was cut by 9 bases and J by 5 bases, with 14 bases left in between. CDR3 bases: TGTGCCAGCCGAGGAAACCTCAACAATGAGCAGTTCTTC. Translation gives CASRGNLNNEQFF.

This chain links TRBV6-5 with TRBJ2-4; 7 bases fit TRBD1. Trimming at V came to 6 bases and at J to 0 bases, leaving 2 bases not matched to a gene. Germline V gene data show CDR1 as MNHEY and CDR2 as SVGAGI. The CDR3 is made up of 14 amino acids. CDR3 DNA sequence: TGTGCCAGCAGGGGGACAGTAGCCAAAAACATTCAGTACTTC. Translating it yields CASRGTVAKNIQYF.

This rearrangement joins TRBV10-3 to TRBJ2-1; the D gene is possibly TRBD2 (5 bases). The CDR3 runs 15 residues. The V gene's germline CDR1 is ENHRY and CDR2 SYGVKD. V was cut by 5 bases and J by 3 bases, with 14 bases left in between. CDR3 loop: CAISTGFLIYNEQFF. For the CDR3, the DNA is TGTGCCATCAGTACGGGATTCTTGATCTACAATGAGCAGTTCTTC.

This chain connects TRBV5-1 to TRBJ1-1; D unclear. V lost 0 bases and J 0 bases, leaving 6 bases between the germline ends. CDR1 and CDR2 from the germline V gene are SGHRS and YFSETQ. There are 14 residues in the CDR3. The CDR3 region is CASSLGLMNTEAFF. The CDR3 DNA reads as TGCGCCAGCAGCTTGGGGTTAATGAACACTGAAGCTTTCTTT.

V usage is TRBV5-4 and J usage is TRBJ2-1, with a possible D match to TRBD1 (5 bases). Germline CDR1 is SGHNT and CDR2 is YYREEE (reference sequence). CDR3 length equals 14 residues. Trimming removed 4 bases from V and 4 bases from J, with 12 bases in between. This chain's CDR3 is CASSLTGSYNEQFF. The CDR3 nucleotides read TGTGCCAGCAGCCTAACAGGATCTTACAATGAGCAGTTCTTC.

The V call is TRBV7-9, the J call TRBJ1-2; 8 bases agree with TRBD1. The CDR3 has 16 residues. Per germline, CDR1 SEHNR and CDR2 FQNEAQ (reference sequence). Unmatched junction bases numbered 5, after V lost 0 bases and J lost 2 bases. CDR3: CASSLARPGGNYGYTF. The CDR3 bases are TGTGCCAGCAGCTTAGCAAGGCCAGGGGGCAACTATGGCTACACCTTC.

The J gene is TRBJ2-2, the V gene TRBV30; tentatively, D is TRBD1 (6 bases). The germline V gene encodes CDR1 GTSNPN and CDR2 SVGIG (reference sequence). The CDR3 is 16 residues long. Trimming removed 3 bases from V and 4 bases from J, with 18 bases in between. DNA of the CDR3: TGTGCCTGGAGCGCCCCGGACAGCCATCTCACCGGGGAGCTGTTTTTT. Encoded protein: CAWSAPDSHLTGELFF.